What follows are 17 T cell receptor beta chains derived from one specimen sequenced in a study of identical twins. One entry per CDR3 protein, called by TCRdb with MiXCR from the 5' RACE reads. Of about 790,000 distinct CDR3 sequences in the sample, 15% to 20% were seen once. These data also featured in a second study, about T cells expressing NK-cell markers.

The specimen was PBMCs. The source of these receptors is a woman under 30 in good health.

This chain connects TRBV29-1 to TRBJ2-2; unclear D gene. This CDR3 spans 12 amino acids. CDR1 is SQVTM, CDR2 ANQGSEA, per germline. V was shortened by 4 bases and J by 1 base, with 4 bases between the two germline ends. The CDR3 sequence is CSVAGNTGELFF. CDR3 in DNA: TGCAGCGTTGCCGGGAACACCGGGGAGCTGTTTTTT.

This clonotype was observed a few times. The chain has TRBV14 and TRBJ1-1; TRBD1 is a possible D gene (5 bases). V lost 6 bases, J lost 0 bases, and 14 bases lay in between. There are 15 residues in the CDR3. Germline assignment: CDR1 SGHDN and CDR2 FVKESK. As DNA, the CDR3 is TGTGCCAGCAGTGAGGAGGGGAGCATGAACACTGAAGCTTTCTTT. The encoded protein is CASSEEGSMNTEAFF.

The sample holds a few counts of this clonotype. This chain connects TRBV27 to TRBJ2-7; 7 positions agree with TRBD1. Trimming cost V 1 base and J 0 bases; bases outside gene matches: 6. This CDR3 comprises 16 residues. The V gene's germline CDR1 is MNHEY and CDR2 SMNVEV (reference sequence). Written as DNA, the CDR3 is TGTGCCAGCAGTTTATTGGGCACAGGGGCCTCCTACGAGCAGTACTTC. Residues: CASSLLGTGASYEQYF.

This clonotype was counted a few times. The chain links TRBV10-2 to TRBJ2-5; D is tentatively TRBD1 or TRBD2 (5 bases each). CDR1 and CDR2 from the germline V gene are WSHSY and SAAADI. Deletions cut 6 bases from V and 2 bases from J, with 16 bases between. The CDR3 consists of 15 residues. The CDR3 bases are TGCGCCAGCAGAGCCAGGGTTGAGGGTCAAGAGACCCAGTACTTC. As protein: CASRARVEGQETQYF.

Many counts were recorded for this clonotype. The CDR3 region is CASSTISAVPDEQFF. The CDR3 nucleotides read TGCGCCAGCAGCACTATCAGTGCTGTTCCGGATGAGCAGTTCTTC. The chain is built from TRBV4-3 and TRBJ2-1; D uncertain. Trimming left V 5 bases short and J 8 bases short, with 19 bases between. The CDR3 has 15 residues. Germline V gene data show CDR1 as LGHNA and CDR2 as YSLEER.

A few counts support this clonotype. The rearrangement uses TRBV5-8 and TRBJ2-6; D uncertain. The germline gives CDR1 SGHTS, CDR2 YDEGEE. Trimming cost V 4 bases and J 2 bases, with 10 bases left between them. The CDR3 totals 15 residues. The DNA of the CDR3 is TGTGCCAGCAGCGCTGGTTGGACTGGGGCCAACGTCCTGACTTTC. It specifies CASSAGWTGANVLTF.

This clonotype was observed a handful of times. The CDR3 DNA reads as TGCAGTGCTAGTCGAACAGCGGGGGGGTCCACAGATACGCAGTATTTT. Protein sequence: CSASRTAGGSTDTQYF. The chain employs TRBV20-1 and TRBJ2-3; 10 nucleotides match TRBD2. Germline V gene sequence: CDR1 DFQATT, CDR2 SNEGSKA (reference sequence). Trimming removed 3 bases from V and 2 bases from J; junction bases left unmatched: 8. The CDR3 is 16 residues long.

The chain recombines TRBV29-1 with TRBJ2-2, with no clear D. V lost 6 bases and J 4 bases, leaving 24 bases between the germline ends. Germline V gives CDR1 SQVTM, CDR2 ANQGSEA. CDR3 length equals 17 residues. CDR3 region: CSVTSSIKGTATGELFF. CDR3 DNA: TGCAGCGTGACGTCGTCAATCAAAGGAACGGCCACCGGGGAGCTGTTTTTT.

This sequence joins TRBV5-1 and TRBJ2-1; D call uncertain. Deletions cut 0 bases from V and 5 bases from J, with 6 bases between. Per the germline V gene, CDR1 is SGHRS and CDR2 is YFSETQ. CDR3 length: 13 amino acids. CDR3 in amino acids: CASSLVFDNEQFF. The DNA of the CDR3 is TGCGCCAGCAGCTTGGTTTTTGACAATGAGCAGTTCTTC. The variable domain in full, completed from reference TRBV5-1 and TRBJ2-1, reads KAGVTQTPRYLIKTRGQQVTLSCSPISGHRSVSWYQQTPGQGLQFLFEYFSETQRNKGNFPGRFSGRQFSNSRSEMNVSTLELGDSALYLCASSLVFDNEQFFGPGTRLTVL.

CDR3 residues: CSATVSGGKTQYF. DNA for the CDR3: TGCAGTGCTACTGTAAGCGGGGGGAAGACCCAGTACTTC. J is TRBJ2-5 and V is TRBV20-1; TRBD2 agrees at 9 bases. The junction had 6 bases not matched to a gene; V was cut back by 4 bases and J by 6 bases. CDR1 is DFQATT and CDR2 is SNEGSKA in the germline V gene (reference sequence). This CDR3 region has 13 residues.

The V gene is TRBV6-2 or TRBV6-3, the J gene TRBJ2-1, with D possibly being TRBD2 (7 bases). Germline CDR1 reads MNHEY; CDR2 reads SVGEGT. Trimming left V 0 bases short and J 10 bases short, with 22 bases between. CDR3 length equals 17 residues. The CDR3 sequence: CASSYSSRGAKGSEQFF. The DNA of the CDR3 is TGTGCCAGCAGTTACTCCTCTCGGGGGGCAAAGGGTTCGGAGCAGTTCTTC.

A few counts support this clonotype. The J gene is TRBJ1-1, the V gene TRBV29-1; D remains unclear. Germline CDR1 and CDR2: SQVTM and ANQGSEA. The length of the CDR3 is 13 residues. The V gene lost 7 bases and the J gene lost 6 bases, with 18 bases spanning the gap. The CDR3: CSAQTGSLAEAFF. CDR3 sequence (DNA): TGCAGCGCACAGACGGGGAGTCTCGCTGAAGCTTTCTTT.

The chain joins TRBV10-3 to TRBJ2-5; D is tentatively TRBD1 or TRBD2 (6 bases each). Germline loops: CDR1 ENHRY, CDR2 SYGVKD. Trimming removed 8 bases at V and 4 bases at J, with 17 bases between. The CDR3 totals 14 residues. The DNA for the CDR3 is TGTGCCATCGCTAAGGGGGGACCGGGAGAGACCCAGTACTTC. This translates into CAIAKGGPGETQYF.

CDR3 loop: CASARDGGGSSYEQYF. CDR3 sequence (DNA): TGTGCCAGCGCACGAGACGGGGGCGGGAGCTCCTACGAGCAGTACTTC. The chain links TRBV7-2 to TRBJ2-7, with D perhaps TRBD2 (7 bases). Trimming left V 8 bases short and J 0 bases short, with 20 bases between. This CDR3 is 16 amino acids long. Germline CDR1 and CDR2: SGHTA and FQGNSA.

V usage is TRBV20-1 and J usage is TRBJ1-1; D is undetermined. The V and J ends lost 5 bases and 5 bases respectively, with 18 bases between them. The CDR3 totals 14 residues. Per germline, CDR1 DFQATT and CDR2 SNEGSKA (reference sequence). The CDR3 nucleotides are TGCAGTGCTCGCCGCCTGTCGGGCTTAACTGAAGCTTTCTTT. Amino acids: CSARRLSGLTEAFF.

In its sample, this clonotype was seen a few times. This chain uses TRBV30 with TRBJ2-1; the match to TRBD2 covers 9 bases. The CDR3 is 14 amino acids. The germline CDR1 and CDR2 sequences are GTSNPN and SVGIG (reference sequence). V lost 3 bases to trimming and J lost 6 bases; unmatched junction nucleotides: 6. CDR3 bases: TGTGCCTGGAGCGGGACTAGCCTTCTCAATGAGCAGTTCTTC. This gives the protein CAWSGTSLLNEQFF.

The chain uses TRBV20-1 and TRBJ2-1, with D perhaps TRBD2 (6 bases). The germline gives CDR1 DFQATT, CDR2 SNEGSKA (reference sequence). The CDR3 runs to 15 residues. Trimming stripped 6 bases from V and 2 bases from J, with 17 bases between. Here the CDR3 reads CSATARAGAYNEQFF. The CDR3 DNA reads TGCAGTGCCACCGCCAGAGCGGGTGCCTACAATGAGCAGTTCTTC.